The rows below give T cell receptor beta chains drawn from one sample of a study of neoadjuvant anti-PD-1 for oral cavity cancer. The data were produced by immunoSEQ multiplex PCR, yet TCRdb's version contains in-frame clones alone and is incomplete. The table shows about 15,000 clones, with 40% occurring only once. Source: tumor tissue, taken after nivolumab (anti-PD-1) treatment. These receptors came from a person between 40 and 85 years old with oral cavity squamous cell carcinoma. CDR3s include the opening cysteine and the closing phenylalanine or tryptophan. The D gene is left open where the match is weak. Clone size, where shown, is once, few, many, or a class for clones that have expanded.

>few|-|TRBV7-2|TRBJ1-4
TGTGCCAGCAGTCTAGGGCTTGCTAATAATGAAAAACTGTTTTTT
CASSLGLANNEKLFF
>-|-|TRBV7-7|TRBJ2-3
TGTGCCAGCAGCTCTAGGGGACCTAGCGCATTCTTCTGTTTT
CASSSRGPSAFFCF
>-|-|TRBV9|TRBJ1-1
TGTGCCAGCAGCTCCCCAAGGGGGGTGGGCACTGAAGCTTTCTTT
CASSSPRGVGTEAFF
>-|-|TRBV5-1|TRBJ1-2
TGCGCCAGCAGCTTGGCCCTGGACGGCTCTAACTATGGCTACACCTTC
CASSLALDGSNYGYTF
>medium-sized|TRBD2|TRBV7-2|TRBJ2-3
TGTGCCAGCAGCTTAGATCTGCCGCGGGGGACAGATACGCAGTATTTT
CASSLDLPRGTDTQYF
>few|-|TRBV13|TRBJ2-5
TGTGCCAGCAGCCGACCCCTTCTTGCGGGTCACCAAGAGACCCAGTACTTC
CASSRPLLAGHQETQYF
>-|TRBD2|TRBV9|TRBJ2-3
TGTGCCAGCAGCGTAGCGACTAGCGGGGGGGCGACAGATACGCAGTATTTT
CASSVATSGGATDTQYF
>-|-|TRBV7-2|TRBJ2-3
TGTGCCAGCAGCTTAGCGGGAGGACGCAATACGCAGTATTTT
CASSLAGGRNTQYF
>-|-|TRBV7-7|TRBJ1-5
TGTGCCAGCAGCTTTGGGCCGGGTAGCAATCAGCCCCAGCATTTT
CASSFGPGSNQPQHF
>few|-|TRBV11-3|TRBJ2-2
TGTGCCAGCAGCCAAACTAGTCAGGGGAACATTGGGGAGCTGTTTTTT
CASSQTSQGNIGELFF
>few|-|TRBV11-2|TRBJ1-2
TGTGCCAGCAGCGTGACAGCGAACTATGGCTACACCTTC
CASSVTANYGYTF
>-|-|TRBV19|TRBJ2-7
TGTGCCAGTAGCCCACAACAAATAACAGGGGACTGGTGGAACGAGCAGTACTTC
CASSPQQITGDWWNEQYF
>medium-sized|-|TRBV5-1|TRBJ2-2
TGCGCCAGCAGCCCTGGCAGGTCGAACACCGGGGAGCTGTTTTTT
CASSPGRSNTGELFF
>-|-|TRBV28|TRBJ1-6
TGTGCCAGCAGTGTAATACCGGGACGCCGAAGCGAAAATAATTCACCCCTCCACTTT
CASSVIPGRRSENNSPLHF
>-|-|TRBV7-3|TRBJ2-3
TGTGCCAGCAGCTTTCACGGCGCTAGCACAGATACGCAGTATTTT
CASSFHGASTDTQYF
>-|-|TRBV4-2|TRBJ1-6
TGTGCCAGCAGCTTCGGACAATATAATTCACCCCTCCACTTT
CASSFGQYNSPLHF
>few|-|TRBV7-8|TRBJ2-1
TGTGCCAGCAGCCAGGAGGGGGCTGGGGGGAATTGGCGCGTCCGCAATGAGCAGTTCTTC
CASSQEGAGGNWRVRNEQFF
>-|-|TRBV30|TRBJ1-6
TGTGCCTGGAGCGGGGGCTCGGATAATTCACCCCTCCACTTT
CAWSGGSDNSPLHF
>-|-|TRBV5-6|TRBJ2-3
TGTGCCAGCAGCCTGTGGGGCACGACGGGCACAGATACGCAGTATTTT
CASSLWGTTGTDTQYF
>-|-|TRBV18|TRBJ1-1
TGTGCCAGCTCACCACCGGAAGCAGGGGTGAACACTGAAGCTTTCTTT
CASSPPEAGVNTEAFF
>-|-|TRBV5-1|TRBJ2-3
TGCGCCAGCAGCCTCACCGGCGACTTTACCACAGATACGCAGTATTTT
CASSLTGDFTTDTQYF
>few|-|TRBV7-9|TRBJ2-5
TGTGCCAGCAGCTTAAAAGAGACCCAGTACTTC
CASSLKETQYF
>few|-|TRBV6-4|TRBJ1-2
TGTGCCAGCAGTGAGGCAGGGGTCTACACCTTC
CASSEAGVYTF
>few|-|TRBV5-1|TRBJ1-1
TGCGCCAGCAGCCTAGTGGCCGGGACTAAAGGGGAAGCTTTCTTT
CASSLVAGTKGEAFF
>few|TRBD2|TRBV10-3|TRBJ2-5
TGTGCCATCGCCCCCGGGGGGGCTGAGACCCAGTACTTC
CAIAPGGAETQYF
>-|-|TRBV6-4|TRBJ1-2
TGTGCCAGCAGTGACTCGAATGAGATCGGGGTCTATGGCTACACCTTC
CASSDSNEIGVYGYTF
>-|-|TRBV7-2|TRBJ2-5
TGTGCCAGCAGCCCCTTGACCCAAGAGACCCAGTACTTC
CASSPLTQETQYF
>-|-|TRBV6-5|TRBJ1-1
TGTGCCAGCAGTTACGATCAAATGAACACTGAAGCTTTCTTT
CASSYDQMNTEAFF
>-|-|TRBV14|TRBJ1-6
TGTGCCAGCAGCCAAGAAGTCAATTCACCCCTCCACTTT
CASSQEVNSPLHF
>-|TRBD2|TRBV18|TRBJ2-1
TGTGCCAGCTCAGGACTAGCTACTTTCAATGAGCAGTTCTTC
CASSGLATFNEQFF
>-|-|TRBV7-3|TRBJ2-5
TGTGCCAGCAGCTCTGATTTAGAGACCCAGTACTTC
CASSSDLETQYF
>-|-|TRBV11-3|TRBJ2-1
TGTGCCAGCAGCTTAGATCAGGCTGAATACAATGAGCAGTTCTTC
CASSLDQAEYNEQFF
>-|TRBD1|TRBV5-6|TRBJ2-3
TGTGCCAGCAGCTTGAGGGACAGGATTGTCACAGATACGCAGTATTTT
CASSLRDRIVTDTQYF
>few|TRBD1|TRBV5-6|TRBJ1-2
TGTGCCAGCAGCCGGGACAGGGAATATGGCTACACCTTC
CASSRDREYGYTF
>once|-|TRBV4-1|TRBJ1-1
TGCGCCAGCAGCCAAGATCCGGTGACTGAAGCTTTCTTT
CASSQDPVTEAFF
>few|-|TRBV30|TRBJ1-2
TGTGCCTGGAGAAGGGAAGCGGTGGCCGGCTACACCTTC
CAWRREAVAGYTF
>few|-|TRBV11-1|TRBJ2-6
TGTGCCAGCAGCTCCAGGGGTCAATCTGGGGCCAACGTCCTGACTTTC
CASSSRGQSGANVLTF
>-|-|TRBV4-1|TRBJ1-2
TGCGCCAGCAGCCCACCGGGACCTAGTGGCTACACCTTC
CASSPPGPSGYTF
>-|-|TRBV10-1|TRBJ2-1
TGCGCCAGCAGCTCGAAGGACAGTGAGCAGTTCTTC
CASSSKDSEQFF
>-|-|TRBV5-1|TRBJ1-5
TGCGCCAGCAGCCCCTACGCGGGCCAGGGCAATCAGCCCCAGCATTTT
CASSPYAGQGNQPQHF
>-|TRBD1|TRBV5-1|TRBJ1-2
TGCGCCAGCAGCTTCGACAGGGGATACGGCTACACCTTC
CASSFDRGYGYTF
>-|TRBD1|TRBV5-5|TRBJ2-5
TGTGCCAGCAGCCCTGGGGGACAGGGGCAAGAGACCCAGTACTTC
CASSPGGQGQETQYF
>-|TRBD2|TRBV6-8|TRBJ2-4
TGTGCCAGCAGGCCGAGACTAGCCCGAGCCAAAAACATTCAGTACTTC
CASRPRLARAKNIQYF
>medium-sized|-|TRBV19|TRBJ1-4
TGTGCCAGTAGTATTCGGGGTGAAAAACTGTTTTTT
CASSIRGEKLFF